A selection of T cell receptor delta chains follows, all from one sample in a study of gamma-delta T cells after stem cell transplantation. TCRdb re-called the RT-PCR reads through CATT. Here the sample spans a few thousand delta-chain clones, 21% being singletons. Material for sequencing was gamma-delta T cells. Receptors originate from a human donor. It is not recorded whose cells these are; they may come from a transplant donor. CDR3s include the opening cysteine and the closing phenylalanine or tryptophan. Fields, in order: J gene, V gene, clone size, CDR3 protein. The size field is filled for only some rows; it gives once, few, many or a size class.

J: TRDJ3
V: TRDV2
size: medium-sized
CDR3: CACDTVGIPRSWDTRQMFF

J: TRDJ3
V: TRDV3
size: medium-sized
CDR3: CAPLSTGGYPWDTRQMFF

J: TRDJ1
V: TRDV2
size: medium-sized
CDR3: CACDTVGHWGPDKLIF

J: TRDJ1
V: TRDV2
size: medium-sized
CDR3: CACDKLGDRTYTDKLIF

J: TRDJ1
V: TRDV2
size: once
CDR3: CACDTIGEWESDKLIF

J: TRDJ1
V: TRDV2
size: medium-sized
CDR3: CACEQLSEWGIHSKLIF

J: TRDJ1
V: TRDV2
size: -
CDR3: CACDSLRTGGYDFDKLIF

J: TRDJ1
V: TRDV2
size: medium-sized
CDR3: CACVSLGDTRADKLIF

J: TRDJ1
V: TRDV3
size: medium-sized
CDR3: CAFSWGEAAAPYTDKLIF

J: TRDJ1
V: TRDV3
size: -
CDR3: CASNLPVLGDTRTDKLIF

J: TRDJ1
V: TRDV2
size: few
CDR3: CACDTLCWGNNHTDKLIF

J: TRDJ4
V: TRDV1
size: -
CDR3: CALGELPPPPSPRTGGYTHRPLIF